Shown below are 2 T cell receptor beta chains from a single sample sequenced in a study of low-dose radiotherapy and immunotherapy resistance in tumors. Both TCRalpha and TCRbeta chains were reverse transcribed with V-gene-specific primers. Amplification, which lasted roughly 22 PCR cycles, used a constant-region primer and V-primer adapter to amplify TCRs. TCRdb re-called the reads with MiXCR, one entry per CDR3 protein. The top ten hold around 6.5% of the sample, which has roughly 56,000 distinct CDR3 sequences, about 23% seen once. Regarding time point: after trial treatment. Treatment defined: LDRT plus nivolumab, ipilimumab, low-dose cyclophosphamide and aspirin (RACIN trial). The specimen comprised PBMCs, sampled after low-dose radiotherapy plus immunotherapy. These receptors came from a male donor with prostate cancer.

Many counts were recorded for this clonotype. The genes are TRBV7-9 and TRBJ2-5; no clear D. The V end was cut by 0 bases, the J end by 1 base, with 9 bases between. The germline CDR1 and CDR2 sequences are SEHNR and FQNEAQ (reference sequence). The CDR3 extends over 15 amino acids. The CDR3 DNA reads as TGTGCCAGCAGCTTAGCCGAGATTTTCCAAGAGACCCAGTACTTC. Translation gives CASSLAEIFQETQYF.

This clonotype has more than one count but fewer than ten. V gene TRBV5-4 combines with J gene TRBJ1-4; a possible D gene is TRBD1 (5 bases). The length of the CDR3 is 15 residues. Per germline, CDR1 SGHNT and CDR2 YYREEE (reference sequence). V lost 4 bases and J lost 6, with 16 bases in between. The CDR3 DNA follows: TGTGCCAGCAGCGGGACGACAGACTCCTATGAAAAACTGTTTTTT. Translation: CASSGTTDSYEKLFF.